Sequencing of this T cell receptor beta chain was carried out in a study of T cells after yellow fever vaccination. This clonotype was detected many times. TCRdb re-derived calls from the 5' RACE reads in MiXCR, one entry per CDR3 protein. In the table there are roughly 310,000 distinct CDR3 sequences, more than 8.5% of which are singletons. The specimen was PBMCs, collected on the day of the first yellow fever vaccination. The receptor's source is a man aged 18 to 35 who received the YFV17D yellow fever vaccine.

CDR3 loop: CASRGANRVIAGELFF. The DNA for the CDR3 is TGCGCCAGCAGAGGTGCTAACAGGGTGATCGCCGGGGAGCTGTTTTTT. V is TRBV4-1 and J is TRBJ2-2; a weak D match, TRBD1 (6 bases). The germline V and J ends were trimmed by 6 bases and 6 bases, with 20 bases remaining between them. This CDR3 is built from 16 residues. The V gene's germline CDR1 is MGHRA and CDR2 YSYEKL.